This TCR beta chain was found in a study of CD8 T cells in acute hepatitis C reinfection. On the study more broadly: CD8+ T cells specific for HCV NS3-1073 were sequenced. Study-wide results and caveats: A V04-02/J02-02 clonotype was among more than 10 public ones, independent of outcome.

Using immunoSEQ multiplex PCR, the repertoire was profiled, and TCRdb retains in-frame clones only, with some absent. This table has roughly 470 clones, less than 55% appearing once. Time point: acute HCV infection, within 168 days of estimated infection date. No in vitro expansion preceded sequencing of these hepatitis C virus-specific cells, which were studied ex vivo. The sequence was obtained from a man aged 45-65 years with chronic hepatitis C. The starting material was HCV NS3-1073 tetramer-sorted CD8+ T cells from PBMCs, obtained during acute infection.

The CDR3 nucleotides read TGTGCCAGCAGCCACTATCTCTCACAAAGTCGGGCCAACGTCCTGACTTTC. Protein product: CASSHYLSQSRANVLTF. V is TRBV7-6 and J is TRBJ2-6; D ambiguous. This CDR3 comprises 17 residues. CDR1 is SGHVS and CDR2 is FNYEAQ in the germline V gene. Trimming left V 5 bases short and J 5 bases short, with 19 bases between.